These T cell receptor beta chains were read from a single sample in a study of Ad26.COV2.S vaccination and SARS-CoV-2 variants. TCRdb's copy holds only in-frame clones and misses some; the assay was immunoSEQ multiplex PCR. The sample yields approximately 280,000 clones, approximately 89% seen once. This sample comprised peripheral blood, obtained in a trial of Ad26.COV2.S vaccine versus placebo. Every receptor here comes from a person aged 18-60 years who received the Ad26.COV2.S COVID-19 vaccine or a placebo. Each CDR3 is given with its conserved first and last residue. Fields, in order: V gene, clone size, J gene, D gene, CDR3 protein, CDR3 DNA. A D gene is named only where the DNA matches it firmly. Only part of the rows carry a size: once, few, many, or a class if the clone is expanded.

>TRBV4-1|-|TRBJ1-5|-
CASSRQQEGNQPQHF
TGCGCCAGCAGCCGACAGCAGGAGGGCAATCAGCCCCAGCATTTT
>TRBV28|-|TRBJ2-2|-
CASRINRGAPGELFF
TGTGCCAGCAGAATCAATCGGGGGGCGCCCGGGGAGCTGTTTTTT
>TRBV7-9|-|TRBJ2-5|TRBD2
CASRSRLAETQYF
TGTGCCAGCAGGAGTCGACTAGCTGAGACCCAGTACTTC
>TRBV5-1|-|TRBJ2-2|-
CASSLVPTGELFF
TGCGCCAGCAGCTTGGTTCCCACCGGGGAGCTGTTTTTT
>TRBV9|-|TRBJ2-1|-
CASSREGGRGIDEQFF
TGTGCCAGCAGCCGGGAAGGGGGGCGAGGTATCGATGAGCAGTTCTTC
>TRBV3-1/TRBV3-2|once|TRBJ2-5|TRBD2
CASSQAPAGGETQYF
TGTGCCAGCAGCCAAGCCCCAGCGGGAGGGGAGACCCAGTACTTC
>TRBV5-1|-|TRBJ1-1|TRBD1
CASSLAGQGAGTEAFF
TGCGCCAGCAGCTTGGCGGGACAGGGGGCCGGCACTGAAGCTTTCTTT
>TRBV29-1|-|TRBJ1-1|-
CSVVGGATEAFF
TGCAGCGTTGTGGGGGGGGCCACTGAAGCTTTCTTT
>TRBV19|-|TRBJ2-7|TRBD2
CASSYGGRVDEQYF
TGTGCCAGTAGTTATGGCGGGAGAGTAGACGAGCAGTACTTC
>TRBV19|once|TRBJ2-7|-
CASAREGGHEQYF
TGTGCCAGTGCCAGGGAAGGTGGCCACGAGCAGTACTTC
>TRBV3-1/TRBV3-2|-|TRBJ1-5|-
CASSHQGGRGNQPQHF
TGTGCCAGCAGCCACCAAGGGGGGCGCGGAAATCAGCCCCAGCATTTT
>TRBV12-3/TRBV12-4|-|TRBJ1-2|-
CASRKGGGYTF
TGTGCCAGCAGAAAAGGGGGTGGCTACACCTTC
>TRBV14|-|TRBJ2-1|TRBD2
CASSASGLYNEQFF
TGTGCCAGCAGCGCTAGCGGGCTCTACAATGAGCAGTTCTTC
>TRBV2|once|TRBJ1-1|-
CASGEGSLNTEAFF
TGTGCCAGCGGGGAGGGCAGCTTGAACACTGAAGCTTTCTTT
>TRBV7-9|-|TRBJ1-2|-
CASPAPGLPIYGYTF
TGTGCCAGCCCCGCGCCAGGGCTTCCTATCTATGGCTACACCTTC
>TRBV6-2/TRBV6-3|-|TRBJ2-7|TRBD1
CASSWDSLSSYEQYF
TGTGCCAGCAGTTGGGACAGCCTTAGCTCCTACGAGCAGTACTTC
>TRBV18|-|TRBJ1-3|-
CASSPQVVSTGNTIYF
TGTGCCAGCTCACCCCAAGTGGTTTCCACTGGAAACACCATATATTTT
>TRBV5-4|few|TRBJ1-2|TRBD1
CASTTDRGYGYTF
TGTGCCAGCACGACGGACAGGGGCTATGGCTACACCTTC
>TRBV23-1|-|TRBJ1-5|-
CASSQSGPEWQSQNQPQHF
TGCGCCAGCAGTCAATCGGGCCCGGAGTGGCAGTCACAGAATCAGCCCCAGCATTTT
>TRBV7-9|once|TRBJ2-1|TRBD1
CASRMGTGVPGQFF
TGTGCCAGCAGAATGGGGACAGGGGTACCTGGGCAGTTCTTC
>TRBV7-9|-|TRBJ2-2|-
CASSLGAGTRNTGELFF
TGTGCCAGCAGCTTAGGGGCGGGGACCAGAAACACCGGGGAGCTGTTTTTT
>TRBV6-5|-|TRBJ2-5|-
CASSRKPQETQYF
TGTGCCAGCAGTCGGAAGCCTCAAGAGACCCAGTACTTC